The following is a T cell receptor beta chain sequence with its context. CDR1 is SGHTA and CDR2 is FQGTGA in the germline V gene. The CDR3 extends over 14 amino acids. Trimming stripped 1 base from V and 6 bases from J, with 12 bases between. Method: immunoSEQ multiplex PCR; TCRdb's copy keeps in-frame clones and lacks some. The repertoire has 110,000 to 150,000 clones, approximately 90% of them found once; the top ten carry around 4.5%. The record originates from a study of blood T cell repertoires in COVID-19. For the study at large: Acute and convalescent COVID-19 specimens originated in the United States, Italy and Spain.

Either two negative PCRs, clearance, or symptom resolution qualified Cohort 3 donors as recovered. The source material was PBMCs or T cells enriched from blood (not recorded which). The V call is TRBV7-3, the J call TRBJ1-1, with D perhaps TRBD1 (6 bases). The source is a middle-aged man who had recovered from COVID-19. The CDR3 is CASSLRPGAPEAFF. The CDR3 nucleotides read TGTGCCAGCAGCTTAAGACCAGGGGCCCCTGAAGCTTTCTTT.